One sample yielded the 8 T cell receptor beta chains listed below, sequenced in a study of T cells expressing NK-cell markers. TCRdb re-called the 5' RACE reads and gives one entry per CDR3 protein, without DNA. The sample's table shows about 460,000 distinct CDR3 sequences. Sample: blood T cells: a sorted CD56 or NKG2C T cell subset, CD4+ or CD8+ T cells, or bulk PBMC T cells (not recorded which). These receptors all come from a woman in her fifties or sixties in good health.

This chain connects TRBV7-2 to TRBJ1-6; TCRdb indicates TRBD1, and absent DNA this call remains unverified. In germline, CDR1 is SGHTA, CDR2 FQGNSA. The CDR3 has 16 amino acids. CDR3 protein: CASSLVRTVRNSPLHF. Full variable domain (outside the CDR3, taken from reference TRBV7-2 and TRBJ1-6): GAGVSQSPSNKVTEKGKDVELRCDPISGHTALYWYRQSLGQGLEFLIYFQGNSAPDKSGLPSDRFSAERTGGSVSTLTIQRTQQEDSAVYLCASSLVRTVRNSPLHFGNGTRLTVT.

This chain joins TRBV7-3 and TRBJ1-1; TCRdb selects TRBD1, and the lack of DNA leaves this call unchecked. In germline, CDR1 is SGHTA, CDR2 FQGTGA. The CDR3 covers 16 residues. The CDR3 here is CASSLRATGVLSEAFF.

The chain employs TRBV7-6 and TRBJ2-4; lacking DNA, the TRBD2 call made by TCRdb goes unchecked. Germline V gene sequence: CDR1 SGHVS, CDR2 FNYEAQ. The CDR3 has 15 residues. The CDR3 loop is CASSLVAGGLNIQYF.

The chain uses TRBV29-1 and TRBJ2-7; absent DNA, TCRdb's TRBD1 call cannot be checked. Germline lookup yields CDR1 SQVTM and CDR2 ANQGSEA. This CDR3 region has 14 residues. CDR3 in amino acids: CSAGQGIPPYEQYF.

The chain joins TRBV27 to TRBJ2-1. In germline, CDR1 is MNHEY, CDR2 SMNVEV (reference sequence). The CDR3 has 12 amino acids. The CDR3 protein is CASSFTHNEQFF.

The rearrangement uses TRBV5-1 and TRBJ1-1; absent DNA, TCRdb's TRBD1 call cannot be checked. Germline CDR1 SGHRS, CDR2 YFSETQ. This CDR3 comprises 17 residues. The CDR3 loop reads CASSFPMGGQVNTEAFF.

The chain's CDR3 is CASSLQAGVINEQFF. The rearrangement uses TRBV27 and TRBJ2-1; the D call from TCRdb, TRBD2, cannot be confirmed without DNA. Germline lookup yields CDR1 MNHEY and CDR2 SMNVEV (reference sequence). The CDR3 sequence is 15 residues long.

The chain is built from TRBV28 and TRBJ2-4; TCRdb gives TRBD1 as the D gene, but with no DNA this cannot be confirmed. The CDR3 is made up of 15 amino acids. Germline assignment: CDR1 MDHEN and CDR2 SYDVKM. The CDR3 spells CASSQNGGAKNIQYF.